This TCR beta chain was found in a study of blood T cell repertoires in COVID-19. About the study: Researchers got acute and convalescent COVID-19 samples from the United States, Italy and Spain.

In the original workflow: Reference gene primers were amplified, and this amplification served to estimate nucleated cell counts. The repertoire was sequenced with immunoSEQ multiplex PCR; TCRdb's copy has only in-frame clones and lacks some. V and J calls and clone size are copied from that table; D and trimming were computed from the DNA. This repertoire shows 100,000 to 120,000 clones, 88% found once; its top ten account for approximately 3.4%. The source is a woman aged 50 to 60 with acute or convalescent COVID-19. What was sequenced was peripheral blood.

CDR3 loop: CASSLRLADTQYF. Written as DNA, the CDR3 is TGTGCCAGCAGCCTCCGACTAGCAGATACGCAGTATTTT. This chain joins TRBV3-1 (or the pseudogene TRBV3-2) and TRBJ2-3; tentatively, D is TRBD2 (6 bases). Germline V gene lookup returns CDR1 LGHDT and CDR2 YNNKEL (reference sequence). The CDR3 length is 13 residues. The V and J ends lost 4 bases and 4 bases respectively, with 9 bases between them.